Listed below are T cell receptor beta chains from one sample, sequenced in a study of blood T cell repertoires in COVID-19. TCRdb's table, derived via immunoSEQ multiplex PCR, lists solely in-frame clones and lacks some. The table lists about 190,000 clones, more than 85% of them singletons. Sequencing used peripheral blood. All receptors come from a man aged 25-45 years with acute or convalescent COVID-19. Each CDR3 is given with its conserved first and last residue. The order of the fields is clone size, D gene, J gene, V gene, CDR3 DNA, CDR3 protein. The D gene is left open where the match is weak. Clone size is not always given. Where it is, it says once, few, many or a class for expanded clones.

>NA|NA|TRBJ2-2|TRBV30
TGTGCCTGGACAACCTGGCCCACCGGGGAGCTGTTTTTT
CAWTTWPTGELFF
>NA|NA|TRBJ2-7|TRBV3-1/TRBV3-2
TGTGCCAGCAGCCATAGAGACGAGCAGTACTTC
CASSHRDEQYF
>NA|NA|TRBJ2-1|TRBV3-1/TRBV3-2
TGTGCCAGCAGCAGGCTGCGGGACGGTGAGCAGTTCTTC
CASSRLRDGEQFF
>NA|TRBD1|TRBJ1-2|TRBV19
TGTGCCACGAACCCGGGACAGGGTGTTTTTCTCAGCTATGGCTACACCTTC
CATNPGQGVFLSYGYTF
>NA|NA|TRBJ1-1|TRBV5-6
TGTGCCAGCAGCTTATTCTCTGAAGCTTTCTTT
CASSLFSEAFF
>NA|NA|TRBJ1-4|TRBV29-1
TGCAGCGCCCGGCAGGGTGAAAAACTGTTTTTT
CSARQGEKLFF
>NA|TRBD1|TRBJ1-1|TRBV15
TGTGCCACCAGCCTGACAGGGACCACTGAAGCTTTCTTT
CATSLTGTTEAFF
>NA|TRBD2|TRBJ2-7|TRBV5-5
TGTGCCAGCAGCCCCCTAGGAGCGGGAGGTTCCTACGAGCAGTACTTC
CASSPLGAGGSYEQYF
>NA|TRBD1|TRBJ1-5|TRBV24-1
TGTGCCACCAGTGGTTCCGGGACAGGGGTTCAGCCCCAGCATTTT
CATSGSGTGVQPQHF
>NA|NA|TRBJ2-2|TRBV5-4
TGTGCCAGCAGCTTGGCGGGAATGAGGGTCGGGGAGCTGTTTTTT
CASSLAGMRVGELFF
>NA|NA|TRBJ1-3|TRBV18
TGTGCCAGCTCCCAGTCCCCGCCACCGGGAAACACCATATATTTT
CASSQSPPPGNTIYF
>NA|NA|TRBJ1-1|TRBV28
TGTGCCAGCAACCTGAGGGGGATGGCGACTGAAGCTTTCTTT
CASNLRGMATEAFF
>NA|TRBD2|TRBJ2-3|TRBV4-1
TGCGCCAGCACTATAGCGGGAGCAGCAGATACGCAGTATTTT
CASTIAGAADTQYF
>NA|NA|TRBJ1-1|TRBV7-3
TGTGCCAGCAGCTTTTCCAGGGACACTGAAGCTTTCTTT
CASSFSRDTEAFF
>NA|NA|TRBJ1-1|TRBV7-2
TGTGCCAGCAGCTTTTTCGGGAAACACACTGAAGCTTTCTTT
CASSFFGKHTEAFF
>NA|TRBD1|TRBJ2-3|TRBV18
TGTGCCAGCTCACTCCGGACAGGCTTCACAGATACGCAGTATTTT
CASSLRTGFTDTQYF
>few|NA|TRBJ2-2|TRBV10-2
TGCGCCAGTACGCCTTGGGGAGGACCCACCGGGGAGCTGTTTTTT
CASTPWGGPTGELFF
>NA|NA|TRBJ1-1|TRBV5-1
TGCGCCAGCAGCCCTCCGCCCGGTAACACTGAAGCTTTCTTT
CASSPPPGNTEAFF
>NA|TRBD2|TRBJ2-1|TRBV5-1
TGCGCCAGCAGCTTTGGACTAGCAGATTACAATGAGCAGTTCTTC
CASSFGLADYNEQFF
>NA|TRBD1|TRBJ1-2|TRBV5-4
TGTGCCAGCAGCCCTAGGACAGGACACTATGGCTACACCTTC
CASSPRTGHYGYTF
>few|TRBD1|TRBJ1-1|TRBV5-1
TGCGCCAGCAGCAGTCGGACAGGGCAGAACACTGAAGCTTTCTTT
CASSSRTGQNTEAFF
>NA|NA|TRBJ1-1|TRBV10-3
TGTGCCATCAGTGAAAGGGGTTCGAACACTGAAGCTTTCTTT
CAISERGSNTEAFF